These 7 T cell receptor beta chains were sequenced from one sample in a study of blood T cell repertoires in COVID-19. Data came from immunoSEQ multiplex PCR; TCRdb stores just in-frame clones and leaves some out. Of 120,000 or so clones in the sample, about 88% were seen once. Sequenced material: peripheral blood. All receptors derive from an elderly woman with acute or convalescent COVID-19.

The chain joins TRBV7-6 to TRBJ1-1, with 7 bases matching TRBD1. J was trimmed by 1 base and V by 10 bases; bases with no gene match: 6. This CDR3 is 13 amino acids long. CDR1 is SGHVS and CDR2 is FNYEAQ in the germline V gene. The CDR3 DNA reads as TGTGCCAACCCCGACAGGGCGAACACTGAAGCTTTCTTT. It specifies CANPDRANTEAFF.

The J gene is TRBJ2-5, the V gene TRBV5-1; tentative D call: TRBD2 (7 bases). CDR3 length: 16 amino acids. V was clipped by 10 bases and J by 0 bases, with 22 bases between them. From germline, CDR1 is SGHRS and CDR2 YFSETQ. The CDR3 region has the DNA TGCGCCCCCAGCTTAGGGGGGGGGACGTACCAAGAGACCCAGTACTTC. It yields the protein CAPSLGGGTYQETQYF.

This chain connects TRBV28 to TRBJ2-1; unclear D gene. CDR1 is MDHEN, CDR2 SYDVKM, per germline. V was pared by 8 bases and J by 7 bases, with 9 bases between. The CDR3 is 11 amino acids. CDR3 sequence reads: CASQSRNEQFF. Here the CDR3 DNA reads TGTGCCAGCCAAAGCCGGAATGAGCAGTTCTTC.

The chain employs TRBV9 and TRBJ2-3; D call uncertain. Germline loops: CDR1 SGDLS, CDR2 YYNGEE. This CDR3 contains 13 residues. V lost 0 bases, J lost 6 bases, and 8 bases lay in between. CDR3: CASSVASADTQYF. Written as DNA, the CDR3 is TGTGCCAGCAGCGTAGCGAGCGCCGATACGCAGTATTTT.

This clone was counted between two and nine times. V is TRBV5-6 and J is TRBJ2-1; TRBD1 matches at 7 bases. The J segment lost 5 bases and the V segment lost 3 bases, leaving 2 bases of the junction unmatched. CDR3 length equals 13 residues. Germline V CDR1 and CDR2: SGHDT, YYEEEE. The CDR3: CASSWGQNNEQFF. The DNA for the CDR3 is TGTGCCAGCAGCTGGGGACAGAACAATGAGCAGTTCTTC.

J is TRBJ1-5 and V is TRBV19; 9 bases fit TRBD1. The ends lost 0 bases at V and 11 bases at J; junction bases unmatched: 11. Germline loops: CDR1 LNHDA, CDR2 SQIVND (reference sequence). The CDR3 runs to 16 residues. For the CDR3, the DNA is TGTGCCAGTAGTATAGATCTGGGACAGGGACTGTCGGCCCAGCATTTT. Amino acid sequence: CASSIDLGQGLSAQHF. Filled out from reference TRBV19 and TRBJ1-5, the complete variable domain reads DGGITQSPKYLFRKEGQNVTLSCEQNLNHDAMYWYRQDPGQGLRLIYYSQIVNDFQKGDIAEGYSVSREKKESFPLTVTSAQKNPTAFYLCASSIDLGQGLSAQHFGDGTRLSIL.

The CDR3 spells CASSLAGTGFYEQYF. The CDR3 DNA follows: TGTGCCAGCAGCCTGGCGGGGACAGGGTTCTACGAGCAGTACTTC. The chain links TRBV7-2 to TRBJ2-7, with 9 bases matching TRBD1. CDR3 length: 15 amino acids. Germline V lookup: CDR1 SGHTA, CDR2 FQGNSA. V gave up 5 bases and J gave up 3 bases; unmatched junction bases: 8. Variable domain in full (rest from reference TRBV7-2 and TRBJ2-7): GAGVSQSPSNKVTEKGKDVELRCDPISGHTALYWYRQSLGQGLEFLIYFQGNSAPDKSGLPSDRFSAERTGGSVSTLTIQRTQQEDSAVYLCASSLAGTGFYEQYFGPGTRLTVT.